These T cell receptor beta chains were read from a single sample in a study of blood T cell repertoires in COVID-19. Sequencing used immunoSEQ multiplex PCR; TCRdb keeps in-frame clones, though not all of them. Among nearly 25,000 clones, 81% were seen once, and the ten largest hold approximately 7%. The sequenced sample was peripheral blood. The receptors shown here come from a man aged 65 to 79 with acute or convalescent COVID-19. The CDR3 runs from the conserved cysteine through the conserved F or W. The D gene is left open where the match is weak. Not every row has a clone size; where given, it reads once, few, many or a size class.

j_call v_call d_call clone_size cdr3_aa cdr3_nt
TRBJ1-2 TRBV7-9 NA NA CASSLSGGADYGYTF TGTGCCAGCAGCTTAAGTGGGGGCGCGGACTATGGCTACACCTTC
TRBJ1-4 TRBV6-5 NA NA CASSFPGSRLFF TGTGCCAGCAGTTTCCCAGGCTCCCGACTGTTTTTT
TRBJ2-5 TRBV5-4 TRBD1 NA CASSSGTGRETQYF TGTGCCAGCAGCTCCGGGACAGGGAGAGAGACCCAGTACTTC
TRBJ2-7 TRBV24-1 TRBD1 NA CATSPGTGLPEQYF TGTGCCACCAGCCCCGGGACAGGGTTGCCCGAGCAGTACTTC
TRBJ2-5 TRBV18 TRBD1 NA CASSPGQGTETQYF TGTGCCAGCTCACCGGGACAGGGGACAGAGACCCAGTACTTC
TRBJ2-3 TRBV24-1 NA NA CATSDPSGDPDTQYF TGTGCCACCAGTGACCCTTCAGGGGACCCAGATACGCAGTATTTT
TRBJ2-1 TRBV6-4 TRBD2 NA CASSVDSGRSLFF TGTGCCAGCAGTGTGGATAGCGGGAGGTCCCTGTTCTTC
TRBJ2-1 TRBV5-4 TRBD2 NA CASSLGRESSYNEQFF TGTGCCAGCAGCCTGGGGCGGGAGAGCTCCTACAATGAGCAGTTCTTC
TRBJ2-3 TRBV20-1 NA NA CSASQPGDLAQYF TGCAGTGCTAGTCAACCCGGGGACTTAGCGCAGTATTTT
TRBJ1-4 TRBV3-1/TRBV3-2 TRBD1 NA CASSQDPGGNEKLFF TGTGCCAGCAGCCAAGACCCAGGGGGTAATGAAAAACTGTTTTTT
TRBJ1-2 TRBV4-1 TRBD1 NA CASSQRQGGDYGYTF TGCGCCAGCAGCCAGAGACAGGGGGGTGACTATGGCTACACCTTC
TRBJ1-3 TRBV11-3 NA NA CASSLGGLSGNTIYF TGTGCCAGCAGCTTAGGGGGACTCTCTGGAAACACCATATATTTT
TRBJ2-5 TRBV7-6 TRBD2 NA CASSSRAGTSGGGRETQYF TGTGCCAGCAGCTCGAGGGCAGGGACTAGCGGGGGGGGTCGGGAGACCCAGTACTTC
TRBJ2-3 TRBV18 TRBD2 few CASSPGTSLTDTQYF TGTGCCAGCTCTCCCGGGACTAGCCTCACAGATACGCAGTATTTT
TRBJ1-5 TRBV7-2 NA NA CASSLQGGVNQPQHF TGTGCCAGCAGCTTACAGGGTGGGGTCAATCAGCCCCAGCATTTT
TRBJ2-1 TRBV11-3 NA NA CASSSNNGDEQFF TGTGCCAGCAGCTCAAACAACGGGGATGAGCAGTTCTTC